This T cell receptor beta chain was recovered during a study of T cell responses to AZD1222 COVID-19 vaccine (dated by TCRdb to 2020 to 2022). Turning to the overall study: AZD1222 recipients whose second dose came at about 4 weeks and those whose second dose came at about 12 weeks were combined into one group, since spike-specific TCR depth and breadth did not differ between the two schedules. TCR sequencing was performed for 230 to 250 trial participants, of whom some 200 were given two doses of AZD1222 and approximately 25 were given two doses of MenACWY control vaccine. Trial participants were enrolled into age subgroups of 18-55, 56-69 and 70-plus years, which contained roughly 150, 30 and 60 TCR-sequenced participants, respectively.

The meaning of the sample's time point label: baseline before first vaccination. Vaccinee samples came from UK trials COV001 and COV002, including a single-blind randomized controlled phase 2/3 trial of AZD1222 (ChAdOx1 nCoV-19) in healthy adults. For TCRbeta chain sequencing, PBMC samples from trial participants were taken at day 0 and at day 28 after the second dose. The table lists this clone with a count of one. Its antigen is unknown. No much larger clone is present one base from it, and per-base qualities are unavailable. Relative to germline, V is missing 5 bases and J is missing 3 bases, with 3 bases of the junction outside any gene match. Sequences SEHNR (CDR1) and FQNEAQ (CDR2) are obtained from the germline V gene (reference sequence). From cysteine to phenylalanine, the CDR3 is 13 amino acids long. The DNA shown is the 39-base CDR3, in frame from base 1. The CDR3 regions of human TCRbeta chains were analyzed by immunosequencing. The authors' analysis ran thus. TCRs in the repertoires were compared against a reference library of SARS-CoV-2-specific TCRs that had been generated with the MIRA antigen-specificity platform. Breadth was defined as the fraction of unique TCRs that were SARS-CoV-2-associated, and depth was defined as the fraction of total T cells that were SARS-CoV-2-associated. Each spike-specific TCR was assigned to its reactive spike region and to a CD4 or CD8 class using the MIRA data. Log10-transformed breadth and depth values were compared by one-way ANOVA with Sidak's multiple comparisons tests. What TCRdb holds here is the immuneACCESS table cut down to in-frame rearrangements. Part of the clones is not present; checked against another copy, under half of the missing clones reflect an unresolved V gene, and the others are unexplained. Clone size and the V and J calls come from that table; the DNA yielded D and trimming. This sample is represented by about 120,000 clones; over 75% of them were singletons. Approximately 7.5% of the sample rests with the top ten.

The paper's findings and limits, for the study overall: Epitopes outside the regions mutated in the B.1.351 and B.1.1.7 variants were reportedly recognized by nearly half of the unique spike-specific TCRs. Only six AZD1222 recipients were SARS-CoV-2 seropositive at baseline, limiting conclusions about previously exposed vaccinees. Participants were mostly white British, with more females than males. The authors suggested clonal diversity may have been underestimated. A significant rise in spike-specific TCR breadth and depth was observed after two AZD1222 doses relative to day 0 and relative to MenACWY recipients. Vaccine-associated CD4 TCRs spanned the whole spike protein, with dominant responses in regions 160-218 and 743-854. The 56-69-year group was small, and its depth increase did not reach significance, likely because of low power. No day 14 peak-response samples were available, so repertoires were characterized only after the peak T cell response.

Sample: peripheral blood, taken on day 0 of AZD1222 vaccination. Recombination joined TRBV7-9 with TRBJ1-1, and TRBD1 matches 7 of the central bases. This clonotype was sampled from an adult in good health. CDR3 sequence: CASSPDRDTEAFF. Here is the DNA: TGTGCCAGCAGCCCCGACAGGGACACTGAAGCTTTCTTT.